This TCR beta chain was recorded in a study of blood T cell repertoires in COVID-19. As for the study in general: Acute-phase and convalescent COVID-19 samples originated in the United States, Italy and Spain.

Sequencing used immunoSEQ multiplex PCR; TCRdb keeps in-frame clones, though not all of them. This sample yields about 70,000 clones, of which roughly three quarters are seen a single time; approximately 14% belongs to the top ten. The sequence came from an elderly man with acute or convalescent COVID-19. Material for sequencing was peripheral blood.

The CDR3 protein is CASSFLPRDTQYF. CDR3 sequence (DNA): TGCGCCAGCAGCTTTCTTCCGCGGGATACGCAGTATTTT. The V and J genes are TRBV5-1 and TRBJ2-3; D ambiguous. Germline CDR1 reads SGHRS; CDR2 reads YFSETQ. The CDR3 length is 13 residues. Trimming shortened V by 2 bases and J by 6 bases, and 10 bases separated the two germline ends.